The 30 T cell receptor beta chains reported below all come from one sample, sequenced in a study of T cell responses to AZD1222 COVID-19 vaccine. The data were produced by immunoSEQ multiplex PCR, yet TCRdb's version contains in-frame clones alone and is incomplete. The sample carries 150,000 to 200,000 clones, approximately 90% recorded once. The specimen was peripheral blood, collected on day 0 of AZD1222 vaccination. All receptors come from an adult in good health.

The rearrangement uses TRBV11-1 and TRBJ2-2; D not resolved. In germline, CDR1 is SGHAT, CDR2 FQDESV (reference sequence). The V and J ends lost 2 bases and 7 bases respectively, with 5 bases between them. The CDR3 length is 12 residues. The CDR3 region is CASSLPSGELFF. The CDR3 coding sequence is TGTGCCAGCAGCTTACCTAGCGGGGAGCTGTTTTTT.

The sample holds a few counts of this clone. The J gene is TRBJ1-1, the V gene TRBV19; D ambiguous. The CDR3 is made up of 15 amino acids. Between the trimmed V and J ends, which lost 9 bases and 12 bases, there was a span of 29 bases. Germline V CDR1 and CDR2: LNHDA, SQIVND (reference sequence). The CDR3 DNA reads TGTGCCAGCACGACTCGAGGGCCCCGTGGGTTGGTGACTTTCTTT. Translating it yields CASTTRGPRGLVTFF.

In DNA, the CDR3 is TGTGCCAGCAGCTTGATCCGGTGGGAGGGCCAAGAGACCCAGTACTTC. This translates into CASSLIRWEGQETQYF. The J gene is TRBJ2-5, the V gene TRBV7-2; 7 positions match TRBD2. This CDR3 contains 16 residues. With V trimmed by 3 bases and J by 1 base, 8 bases remained unmatched. CDR1 is SGHTA, CDR2 FQGNSA, per germline.

The V gene is TRBV5-4, the J gene TRBJ2-7; tentatively, D is TRBD1 (5 bases). The CDR3 sequence is 13 residues long. V was cut by 4 bases and J by 6 bases, with 14 bases left in between. CDR1 and CDR2 (germline): SGHNT, YYREEE (reference sequence). CDR3 nucleotide sequence: TGTGCCAGCAGCGGAGACGACAGACGCGAGCAGTACTTC. Translated, it gives CASSGDDRREQYF.

This clone was seen ten or more times. In DNA, the CDR3 is TGCAGCGCTACAACAGGGGGCGGCACCGGGGAGCTGTTTTTT. The encoded protein is CSATTGGGTGELFF. The genes are TRBV29-1 and TRBJ2-2, with 9 nucleotides matching TRBD1. Germline V gene lookup returns CDR1 SQVTM and CDR2 ANQGSEA. V gave up 7 bases and J gave up 4 bases; unmatched junction bases: 7. This CDR3 has 14 residues.

The CDR3 loop reads CASSRRASGTGELFF. For the CDR3, the DNA is TGTGCCAGCAGCCGCCGGGCTAGCGGGACCGGGGAGCTGTTTTTT. This chain uses TRBV11-2 with TRBJ2-2; 8 bases agree with TRBD2. V was clipped by 5 bases and J by 5 bases; unmatched bases: 7. Per germline, CDR1 SGHAT and CDR2 FQNNGV. CDR3 length: 15 amino acids.

J is TRBJ1-5 and V is TRBV19, with 8 bases fitting TRBD1. CDR3 size: 15 residues. Germline V lookup: CDR1 LNHDA, CDR2 SQIVND (reference sequence). J gave up 6 bases and V 6 bases, and 10 bases lay outside the gene matches. The DNA for the CDR3 is TGTGCCAGTAGGTTGGACAGGGACAATCGTCAGCCCCAGCATTTT. As protein: CASRLDRDNRQPQHF.

V usage is TRBV4-2 and J usage is TRBJ1-3; TRBD1 matches 7 bases. Germline CDR1 is LGHNA and CDR2 is YNFKEQ. V was pared by 3 bases and J by 0 bases, with 11 bases of the junction left unmatched. The CDR3 spans 18 residues. The CDR3 sequence: CASSQDGTDISSGNTIYF. CDR3 nucleotide sequence: TGTGCCAGCAGCCAGGACGGGACAGACATAAGCTCTGGAAACACCATATATTTT.

The rearrangement joins TRBV14 to TRBJ1-4, with 8 bases lining up with TRBD1. Unmatched junction bases numbered 9, after V lost 4 bases and J lost 8 bases. The CDR3 runs 15 residues. Germline V gives CDR1 SGHDN, CDR2 FVKESK. As DNA, the CDR3 is TGTGCCAGCAGCCCCTCCCTCGGACAGGGCGAAAAACTGTTTTTT. This gives the protein CASSPSLGQGEKLFF.

CDR3 bases: TGCGCCAGCCAGACTAGCGGATCCTACAATGAGCAGTTCTTC. Protein: CASQTSGSYNEQFF. The rearrangement joins TRBV5-1 to TRBJ2-1; TRBD2 matches 9 bases. CDR3 length equals 14 residues. Germline V gene lookup returns CDR1 SGHRS and CDR2 YFSETQ. After removal of 7 bases from V and 1 base from J, the junction contained 3 bases not matched to a gene.

This clone was picked up one time. The chain employs TRBV6-5 and TRBJ2-3, with D possibly being TRBD2 (6 bases). V was pared by 6 bases and J by 3 bases, with 10 bases between. The germline V gene encodes CDR1 MNHEY and CDR2 SVGAGI. The CDR3 spans 13 residues. The CDR3 DNA follows: TGTGCCAGCAGGGAGGGGATAACAGATACGCAGTATTTT. Its translation is CASREGITDTQYF.

The chain couples TRBV7-2 to TRBJ1-1, with 9 positions matching TRBD1. Trimming removed 7 bases from V and 1 base from J; junction bases left unmatched: 7. There are 15 residues in the CDR3. Germline loops: CDR1 SGHTA, CDR2 FQGNSA. Here the CDR3 reads CASKGDRERNTEAFF. CDR3 DNA sequence: TGTGCCAGCAAAGGGGACAGGGAACGGAACACTGAAGCTTTCTTT.

The chain recombines TRBV5-5 with TRBJ2-5; D tentatively fits TRBD1 or TRBD2 (6 bases each). V lost 0 bases to trimming and J lost 1 base, with 10 bases between them. CDR3 length equals 15 residues. Germline V lookup: CDR1 SGHKS, CDR2 YYEKEE (reference sequence). CDR3 in DNA: TGTGCCAGCAGCTTGGGTGGGGGGCCCCAAGAGACCCAGTACTTC. Translating it yields CASSLGGGPQETQYF.

The chain combines TRBV7-9 with TRBJ2-2; 10 bases align to TRBD2. CDR3 size: 16 residues. CDR1 and CDR2 from the germline V gene are SEHNR and FQNEAQ (reference sequence). The ends lost 5 bases at V and 4 bases at J; junction bases unmatched: 7. CDR3 amino acids: CASSPSGRAGTGELFF. CDR3 nucleotides: TGTGCCAGCAGCCCGAGCGGGAGGGCCGGCACCGGGGAGCTGTTTTTT.

This clone appeared a single time. The rearrangement joins TRBV30 to TRBJ2-1, with D possibly TRBD1 on 5 matching bases. Trimming removed 5 bases at V and 6 bases at J, with 8 bases between. This CDR3 is 11 amino acids long. CDR1 GTSNPN and CDR2 SVGIG come from the germline V gene (reference sequence). For the CDR3, the DNA is TGTGCCTGGGGGGCCTCCAATGAGCAGTTCTTC. It translates to CAWGASNEQFF.

This chain connects TRBV7-9 to TRBJ2-1; 12 bases are shared with TRBD2. Trimming took 1 base from V and 6 from J; bases not matched to a gene: 10. CDR1 and CDR2 (germline): SEHNR, FQNEAQ (reference sequence). The CDR3 has 18 residues. CDR3 DNA sequence: TGTGCCAGCAGCTTAGACTATCGACTAGCGGGAGTGGGCAATGAGCAGTTCTTC. It specifies CASSLDYRLAGVGNEQFF.

This rearrangement joins TRBV7-9 to TRBJ2-3; D remains unclear. CDR1 and CDR2 from the germline V gene are SEHNR and FQNEAQ (reference sequence). V gave up 4 bases and J gave up 6 bases, with 8 bases separating them. The CDR3 loop spans 12 amino acids. The CDR3 DNA follows: TGTGCCAGCAGCTCCCAATCGGATACGCAGTATTTT. This codes for CASSSQSDTQYF.

The chain carries TRBV19 and TRBJ1-2, with unresolved D. The germline V and J ends were trimmed by 7 bases and 2 bases, with 14 bases remaining between them. Germline CDR1 is LNHDA and CDR2 is SQIVND (reference sequence). CDR3 size: 14 residues. Written as DNA, the CDR3 is TGTGCCAGTAATGCGTGGTCGGGGAACTATGGCTACACCTTC. Translation gives CASNAWSGNYGYTF.

The chain uses TRBV19 and TRBJ2-1; 7 nucleotides align to TRBD2. V trimming: 7 bases; J trimming: 4 bases; junction bases outside the gene matches: 16. Germline V gene data show CDR1 as LNHDA and CDR2 as SQIVND (reference sequence). The CDR3 sequence is 17 residues long. DNA of the CDR3: TGTGCCAGTACCCTCCGAACAGCGGGATGGGCTTACAATGAGCAGTTCTTC. This codes for CASTLRTAGWAYNEQFF.

The V gene is TRBV6-5, the J gene TRBJ2-7; D gene uncertain. This CDR3 has 14 amino acids. Trimming removed 2 bases at V and 1 base at J, with 9 bases between. Germline CDR1 reads MNHEY; CDR2 reads SVGAGI. The CDR3 DNA reads as TGTGCCAGCAGTTACGGTATGGGTTCCTACGAGCAGTACTTC. Translation: CASSYGMGSYEQYF.

This chain connects TRBV7-8 to TRBJ1-1; D is uncertain. Germline V gene lookup returns CDR1 SGHVS and CDR2 FQNEAQ. The CDR3 sequence is 13 residues long. The V and J ends lost 4 bases and 11 bases respectively, with 17 bases between them. The CDR3 is CASSSWPLSGAFF. The CDR3 DNA follows: TGTGCCAGCAGCTCGTGGCCCCTCTCGGGGGCTTTCTTT.

The CDR3 loop reads CSVPQLPGPLDGYTF. The CDR3 DNA reads TGCAGCGTTCCACAACTGCCCGGGCCCCTGGATGGCTACACCTTC. The chain recombines TRBV29-1 with TRBJ1-2; D ambiguous. CDR1 and CDR2 from the germline V gene are SQVTM and ANQGSEA. The V end was cut by 5 bases, the J end by 6 bases, with 22 bases between. CDR3 length: 15 residues.

This sequence joins TRBV14 and TRBJ1-4; TRBD1 might be the D (5 bases). V was clipped by 2 bases and J by 4 bases, with 11 bases between them. The germline gives CDR1 SGHDN, CDR2 FVKESK. This CDR3 is built from 15 residues. In DNA form, the CDR3 reads TGTGCCAGCAGCCAATGGGGCGCCCTTAATGAAAAACTGTTTTTT. Translating it yields CASSQWGALNEKLFF.

The gene calls are TRBV10-3 and TRBJ2-1; no definite D call. The CDR3 is made up of 16 amino acids. Looked up from germline, CDR1 is ENHRY and CDR2 is SYGVKD. Between the trimmed V and J ends, which lost 4 bases and 2 bases, there was a span of 15 bases. The chain's CDR3 is CAISVETSSPYNEQFF. DNA of the CDR3: TGTGCCATCAGTGTGGAGACTTCGAGCCCCTACAATGAGCAGTTCTTC.

The sample holds one count of this clone. The rearrangement joins TRBV4-1 to TRBJ2-7; 7 nucleotides line up with TRBD1. The junction had 8 bases not matched to a gene; V was cut back by 4 bases and J by 2 bases. Germline CDR1 is MGHRA and CDR2 is YSYEKL. The CDR3 is 15 amino acids. In DNA, the CDR3 is TGCGCCAGCAGCCCTCGAGGGGACAGTCCCTACGAGCAGTACTTC. Translated: CASSPRGDSPYEQYF.

The V call is TRBV18, the J call TRBJ1-4, with unresolved D. The germline V gene encodes CDR1 KGHSH and CDR2 LQKENI. The ends were cut back, 5 bases at V and 5 bases at J, with 6 bases in the middle. The length of the CDR3 is 12 residues. This chain's CDR3 is CASSSLNEKLFF. CDR3 DNA: TGTGCCAGCTCAAGCCTAAATGAAAAACTGTTTTTT.

The chain joins TRBV6-1 to TRBJ2-3; D tentatively fits TRBD1 or TRBD2 (5 bases each). The CDR3 is made up of 17 amino acids. Looked up from germline, CDR1 is MNHNS and CDR2 is SASEGT. The germline V and J ends were trimmed by 4 bases and 0 bases, with 17 bases remaining between them. Written as DNA, the CDR3 is TGTGCCAGCAGTGGCCGTGGTGTGGGGGTGAGCACAGATACGCAGTATTTT. As protein: CASSGRGVGVSTDTQYF.

This CDR3 is CASSPGDGAEQFF. CDR3 in DNA: TGTGCCAGCTCACCGGGAGACGGGGCTGAGCAGTTCTTC. The chain couples TRBV18 to TRBJ2-1; either TRBD1 or TRBD2 may fit D (5 bases each). CDR1 and CDR2 (germline): KGHSH, LQKENI. V was pared by 3 bases and J by 9 bases, with 12 bases between. The CDR3 totals 13 residues.

V is TRBV29-1 and J is TRBJ2-7; tentatively, D is TRBD1 (6 bases). This CDR3 has 13 amino acids. V was shortened by 4 bases and J by 5 bases, with 15 bases between the two germline ends. Germline V gives CDR1 SQVTM, CDR2 ANQGSEA. The CDR3 DNA sequence: TGCAGCGTTGGATTAGGGGCAGGGGACGAGCAGTACTTC. This translates into CSVGLGAGDEQYF.

The chain recombines TRBV6-5 with TRBJ1-3, with TRBD1 identical over 8 bases. V was clipped by 2 bases and J by 4 bases; unmatched bases: 4. The CDR3 length is 15 residues. Germline V CDR1 and CDR2: MNHEY, SVGAGI. The CDR3 DNA reads as TGTGCCAGCAGTTACGACGGACAGGGCGGAAACACCATATATTTT. Translated: CASSYDGQGGNTIYF.